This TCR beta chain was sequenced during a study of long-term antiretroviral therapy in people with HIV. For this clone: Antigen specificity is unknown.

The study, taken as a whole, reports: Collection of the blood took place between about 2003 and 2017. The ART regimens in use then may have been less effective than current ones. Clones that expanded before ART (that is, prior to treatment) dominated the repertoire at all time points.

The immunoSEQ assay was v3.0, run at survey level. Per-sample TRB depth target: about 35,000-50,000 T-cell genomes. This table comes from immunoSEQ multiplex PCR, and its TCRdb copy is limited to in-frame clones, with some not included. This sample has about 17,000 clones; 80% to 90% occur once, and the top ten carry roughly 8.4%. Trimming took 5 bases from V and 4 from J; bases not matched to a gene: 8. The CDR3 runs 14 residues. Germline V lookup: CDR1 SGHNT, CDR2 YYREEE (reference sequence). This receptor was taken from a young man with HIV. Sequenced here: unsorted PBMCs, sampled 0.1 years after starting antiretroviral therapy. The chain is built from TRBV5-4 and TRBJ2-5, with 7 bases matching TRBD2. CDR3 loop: CASRDEIAGETQYF. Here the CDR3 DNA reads TGTGCCAGCAGAGATGAAATAGCGGGAGAGACCCAGTACTTC.